These 26 T cell receptor beta chains were sequenced from one sample in a study of beta chain features in type 1 diabetes. TCRB transcripts that were expressed got sequenced, as all of the isolated RNA had been reverse transcribed. Here immunoSEQ multiplex PCR was the method, and the copy in TCRdb shows in-frame clones only, minus some. This sample has roughly 610,000 clones, with around 15% found just once. The sequencing input was naive CD4+ T cells from blood. The receptors here all came from a man aged 18 to 29 in good health.

The chain employs TRBV21-1 and TRBJ2-5. TRBV21-1 is annotated as a pseudogene. The CDR3 runs 13 residues. DNA for the CDR3: TGTGCCAGCAGCAAAGATAGGCAAGAGACCCAGTACTTC. This codes for CASSKDRQETQYF.

The J gene is TRBJ2-3, the V gene TRBV4-2; a possible D gene is TRBD2 (7 bases). The CDR3 is 16 residues long. Germline CDR1 is LGHNA and CDR2 is YNFKEQ. Trimming cost V 4 bases and J 8 bases, with 22 bases left between them. The CDR3, as DNA: TGTGCCAGCAGCCGACTTACCCAGGGAAGGGGGGGTACGCAGTATTTT. Amino acids: CASSRLTQGRGGTQYF.

This clone has a handful of counts. Other DNA sequences in the same sample also yield this CDR3. The chain is built from TRBV7-9 and TRBJ2-3; D gene unclear. Germline V CDR1 and CDR2: SEHNR, FQNEAQ (reference sequence). V lost 5 bases and J lost 0, with 6 bases in between. The CDR3 is 13 amino acids. The CDR3 sequence is CASSLGSTDTQYF. Here the CDR3 DNA reads TGTGCCAGCAGCCTTGGGAGCACAGATACGCAGTATTTT.

The rearrangement joins TRBV7-9 to TRBJ2-2, with D possibly matching TRBD1 (6 bases). This CDR3 contains 14 residues. Looked up from germline, CDR1 is SEHNR and CDR2 is FQNEAQ (reference sequence). V was clipped by 8 bases and J by 3 bases, with 13 bases between them. The CDR3 DNA is TGTGCCAGCGGACAGACCAGGGACACCGGGGAGCTGTTTTTT. It codes for CASGQTRDTGELFF.

The V call is TRBV28, the J call TRBJ1-1; TRBD1 agrees at 8 bases. Trimming at V came to 5 bases and at J to 10 bases, leaving 9 bases not matched to a gene. The CDR3 loop spans 13 amino acids. CDR1 and CDR2 (germline): MDHEN, SYDVKM. For the CDR3, the DNA is TGTGCCAGCAGTCTCCCGCTCAGGGGGCCAGCTTTCTTT. Protein sequence: CASSLPLRGPAFF.

This clone was recorded a few times. The J gene is TRBJ2-2, the V gene TRBV28; 7 nucleotides match TRBD2. The germline gives CDR1 MDHEN, CDR2 SYDVKM. CDR3 length equals 15 residues. V lost 4 bases, J lost 0 bases, and 2 bases stayed unmatched. CDR3 in DNA: TGTGCCAGCAGTTCGGGGGGTACGAACACCGGGGAGCTGTTTTTT. It codes for CASSSGGTNTGELFF.

The rearrangement uses TRBV9 and TRBJ2-2; TRBD2 matches 8 bases. CDR1 and CDR2 (germline): SGDLS, YYNGEE. The CDR3 has 15 residues. The trim removed 5 bases at V and 4 bases at J, leaving 7 bases unmatched. In nucleotides, the CDR3 is TGTGCCAGCAGAGGGACTAGTTTCGCCACCGGGGAGCTGTTTTTT. Translating gives CASRGTSFATGELFF.

This clone has more than one count but fewer than ten. Other DNA sequences within the sample encode an identical CDR3. The genes are TRBV13 and TRBJ2-3; weak D call: TRBD2 (6 bases). The V gene's germline CDR1 is PRHDT and CDR2 FYEKMQ (reference sequence). The CDR3 extends over 15 amino acids. V was pared by 0 bases and J by 0 bases, with 7 bases between. The CDR3 loop reads CASSLGGTSTDTQYF. The CDR3 bases are TGTGCCAGCAGCTTAGGTGGGACTAGCACAGATACGCAGTATTTT.

This clone was seen a handful of times. The chain couples TRBV7-2 to TRBJ2-1; D ambiguous. The CDR3 is 13 residues long. V shed 2 bases and J shed 12 bases, with 14 bases lying between them. The germline gives CDR1 SGHTA, CDR2 FQGNSA. The CDR3 region is CASSLKPGPGQFF. The CDR3 DNA sequence: TGTGCCAGCAGCTTAAAGCCTGGGCCGGGGCAGTTCTTC. Using reference TRBV7-2 and TRBJ2-1 for the parts outside the CDR3, the full variable domain is GAGVSQSPSNKVTEKGKDVELRCDPISGHTALYWYRQSLGQGLEFLIYFQGNSAPDKSGLPSDRFSAERTGGSVSTLTIQRTQQEDSAVYLCASSLKPGPGQFFGPGTRLTVL.

V and J are TRBV10-3 and TRBJ2-3; TRBD2 agrees at 14 bases. V was clipped by 4 bases and J by 3 bases; unmatched bases: 6. Germline V CDR1 and CDR2: ENHRY, SYGVKD. The CDR3 loop spans 17 amino acids. Written as DNA, the CDR3 is TGTGCCATCAGTGGAGGACTAGCGGGAGGTGGGACAGATACGCAGTATTTT. Protein sequence: CAISGGLAGGGTDTQYF.

The V and J genes are TRBV7-9 and TRBJ2-7, with 9 bases lining up with TRBD1. V lost 6 bases and J lost 6; bases outside the gene matches: 12. Per the germline V gene, CDR1 is SEHNR and CDR2 is FQNEAQ (reference sequence). CDR3 length equals 15 residues. The CDR3 sequence: CASSSTGTGKGEQYF. In DNA form, the CDR3 reads TGTGCCAGCAGTTCGACCGGGACAGGGAAAGGCGAGCAGTACTTC. Filled out from reference TRBV7-9 and TRBJ2-7, the complete variable domain reads DTGVSQNPRHKITKRGQNVTFRCDPISEHNRLYWYRQTLGQGPEFLTYFQNEAQLEKSRLLSDRFSAERPKGSFSTLEIQRTEQGDSAMYLCASSSTGTGKGEQYFGPGTRLTVT.

This clone was seen more than once but under ten times. This chain joins TRBV30 and TRBJ1-2; TRBD1 aligns across 9 bases. The CDR3 runs to 14 residues. V lost 8 bases, J lost 4 bases, and 11 bases stayed unmatched. Germline CDR1 GTSNPN, CDR2 SVGIG (reference sequence). CDR3 in DNA: TGTGCCCCTTACCCGGGACAGGGAGGCTATGGCTACACCTTC. It translates to CAPYPGQGGYGYTF.

The rearrangement joins TRBV6-1 to TRBJ2-2, with D unresolved. Trimming pared 4 bases from V and 11 bases from J, leaving 8 bases between. Looked up from germline, CDR1 is MNHNS and CDR2 is SASEGT. The CDR3 has 11 amino acids. This CDR3 is CASSVFQELFF. CDR3 DNA: TGTGCCAGCAGTGTATTCCAAGAGCTGTTTTTT.

This clone was counted a few times. This rearrangement joins TRBV10-3 to TRBJ2-5, with TRBD1 identical over 7 bases. V shed 5 bases, J shed 3 bases, and the junction held 3 bases outside the gene matches. This CDR3 has 13 residues. Germline V gene lookup returns CDR1 ENHRY and CDR2 SYGVKD. Here the CDR3 DNA reads TGTGCCATCAGTCCTGACAGGGAAGAGACCCAGTACTTC. This codes for CAISPDREETQYF.

The gene calls are TRBV5-1 and TRBJ2-3; maybe TRBD1 (5 bases). Germline CDR1 reads SGHRS; CDR2 reads YFSETQ. V gave up 0 bases and J gave up 5 bases, with 16 bases separating them. The CDR3 is made up of 16 amino acids. CDR3 bases: TGCGCCAGCAGCTTGGCCTCCCTAGGAAGGGGAGATACGCAGTATTTT. Its translation: CASSLASLGRGDTQYF.

This rearrangement joins TRBV4-2 to TRBJ2-3; the D gene is possibly TRBD2 (6 bases). Germline CDR1 is LGHNA and CDR2 is YNFKEQ. The length of the CDR3 is 13 residues. The V and J ends lost 4 bases and 7 bases respectively, with 12 bases between them. Here the CDR3 reads CASSPGGPNTQYF. The CDR3, as DNA: TGTGCCAGCAGCCCCGGGGGTCCGAATACGCAGTATTTT.

This clone came up a few times. CDR3 in amino acids: CASSRGQGAYEQYF. The CDR3 DNA follows: TGTGCCAGCAGCCGCGGACAGGGAGCCTACGAGCAGTACTTC. J is TRBJ2-7 and V is TRBV11-3, with TRBD1 matching 8 bases. The CDR3 length is 14 residues. With V trimmed by 5 bases and J by 2 bases, 5 bases remained unmatched. In germline, CDR1 is SGHNT, CDR2 YENEEA.

The CDR3 protein is CASSLTTVNTEAFF. CDR3 in DNA: TGCGCCAGCAGCTTGACCACAGTGAACACTGAAGCTTTCTTT. J is TRBJ1-1 and V is TRBV5-1; D gene uncertain. CDR3 length equals 14 residues. The V end was cut by 1 base, the J end by 0 bases, with 7 bases between. The V gene's germline CDR1 is SGHRS and CDR2 YFSETQ.

The chain links TRBV5-4 to TRBJ2-7, with D perhaps TRBD2 (5 bases). CDR1 is SGHNT, CDR2 YYREEE, per germline (reference sequence). The CDR3 has 13 residues. V lost 4 bases and J lost 5, with 13 bases in between. This chain's CDR3 is CASSLGLRDEQYF. The CDR3 DNA is TGTGCCAGCAGCCTCGGACTTCGAGACGAGCAGTACTTC.

This clone was seen more than once but under ten times. This chain connects TRBV7-2 to TRBJ1-5; 11 nucleotides match TRBD1. The CDR3 sequence is 17 residues long. From germline, CDR1 is SGHTA and CDR2 FQGNSA. V shed 0 bases, J shed 2 bases, and the junction held 3 bases outside the gene matches. The CDR3 sequence: CASSLAGQGEGNQPQHF. The CDR3 nucleotides read TGTGCCAGCAGCTTAGCGGGACAGGGGGAGGGCAATCAGCCCCAGCATTTT.

A few counts support this clone. The chain employs TRBV13 and TRBJ2-4; perhaps TRBD1 as D (6 bases). CDR3 length: 15 residues. Trimming pared 4 bases from V and 1 base from J, leaving 11 bases between. The germline gives CDR1 PRHDT, CDR2 FYEKMQ (reference sequence). The CDR3 coding sequence is TGTGCCAGCAGCTCCTACAGGGAGGCCAAAAACATTCAGTACTTC. Amino acid sequence: CASSSYREAKNIQYF.

In its sample, this clone was seen a few times. Distinct nucleotide sequences in the sample also encode this CDR3. The V gene is TRBV19, the J gene TRBJ2-3; a possible D gene is TRBD1 (6 bases). CDR1 and CDR2 (germline): LNHDA, SQIVND (reference sequence). V shed 3 bases and J shed 0 bases, with 7 bases lying between them. The CDR3 length is 14 residues. The CDR3 loop reads CASSIGQSTDTQYF. The CDR3 coding sequence is TGTGCCAGTAGTATCGGACAGAGCACAGATACGCAGTATTTT.

The chain couples TRBV15 to TRBJ1-5; 9 bases match TRBD1. The junction had 11 bases not matched to a gene; V was cut back by 8 bases and J by 6 bases. Germline V gives CDR1 LNHNV, CDR2 YYDKDF (reference sequence). The length of the CDR3 is 15 residues. Written as DNA, the CDR3 is TGTGCCACCCCCGCGGACAGGGGAATGGGTCAGCCCCAGCATTTT. Translating gives CATPADRGMGQPQHF.

V is TRBV7-2 and J is TRBJ1-1; D is ambiguous. This CDR3 spans 16 amino acids. Germline V CDR1 and CDR2: SGHTA, FQGNSA. Trimming took 0 bases from V and 6 from J, leaving 17 bases between them. As DNA, the CDR3 is TGTGCCAGCAGCTTAGCCTCCGGCTTGGCAGGCGCTGAAGCTTTCTTT. Translated: CASSLASGLAGAEAFF.

This clone appeared a few times. The chain combines TRBV10-3 with TRBJ1-3; D unresolved. The V gene lost 6 bases and the J gene lost 4 bases, with 10 bases spanning the gap. Germline CDR1 ENHRY, CDR2 SYGVKD. The length of the CDR3 is 13 residues. In DNA form, the CDR3 reads TGTGCCATCAGATACATTACGGGAAACACCATATATTTT. Its protein product is CAIRYITGNTIYF.

V usage is TRBV2 and J usage is TRBJ2-1; D is undetermined. CDR1 is SNHLY, CDR2 FYNNEI, per germline. This CDR3 contains 11 residues. V lost 5 bases and J lost 3, with 2 bases in between. CDR3 loop: CASSSYNEQFF. Here the CDR3 DNA reads TGTGCCAGCAGTAGCTACAATGAGCAGTTCTTC.